The rows below give T cell receptor beta chains drawn from one sample of a study of blood T cell repertoires in COVID-19. TCRdb's copy holds only in-frame clones and misses some; the assay was immunoSEQ multiplex PCR. The table shows more than 25,000 clones, with approximately 83% occurring only once. Sequencing was carried out using peripheral blood. All receptors come from a woman of 80 years or more with COVID-19, enrolled during active disease. The CDR3 runs from the conserved cysteine through the conserved F or W. Fields, in order: J gene, V gene, CDR3 protein.

TRBJ2-7 | TRBV7-9 | CASSLWGLVSSYEQYF
TRBJ1-5 | TRBV27 | CASSLIGQPQHF
TRBJ1-6 | TRBV7-6 | CASSLAGTGNSPLHF
TRBJ1-1 | TRBV2 | CASIGGRDAEAFF
. | TRBV11-2 | CASRTGAGTQYF
TRBJ2-7 | TRBV5-4 | CASSQLQAAGYEQYF
TRBJ2-7 | TRBV3-1/TRBV3-2 | CASSQPGEQYF
TRBJ1-5 | TRBV6-5 | CASSPGQGIQPQHF
TRBJ2-1 | TRBV19 | CASSRTDGGNEQFF
TRBJ2-5 | TRBV6-5 | CASLWRGGGETQYF
TRBJ2-5 | TRBV11-2 | CASTPTRGGSQETQYF
TRBJ2-3 | TRBV5-1 | CASSLASGGTDTQYF
TRBJ1-1 | TRBV7-9 | CASRLPGGDTEAFF
TRBJ2-3 | TRBV21-1 | CASSQGPLAGRPSTDTQYF
TRBJ2-5 | TRBV5-1 | CASSLSGGETQYF
TRBJ1-1 | TRBV5-1 | CASSLGDSKPAFF
TRBJ2-1 | TRBV7-8 | CASSPGTGKKDNEQFF
TRBJ1-2 | TRBV10-3 | CAISEAENYGYTF
TRBJ2-5 | TRBV18 | CASSPKTSGGTYQETQYF
TRBJ1-5 | TRBV7-8 | CASRAGNSNQPQHF
TRBJ2-1 | TRBV5-1 | CASGEQGQPRVDEQFF
TRBJ1-4 | TRBV7-6 | CASSLATGVNEKLFF
TRBJ2-5 | TRBV18 | CASSPREQRKPGQGFETQYF
TRBJ2-7 | TRBV6-1 | CASSDPTITGEQYF
TRBJ2-2 | TRBV9 | CASSPFLDHGELFF
TRBJ1-1 | TRBV7-2 | CASSWTGANTEAFF
TRBJ2-3 | TRBV7-9 | CASSLRRGDMGTDTQYF
TRBJ1-2 | TRBV5-4 | CASRPFAGGSHGYTF
TRBJ1-3 | TRBV5-1 | CASSVGAGNTIYF
TRBJ1-2 | TRBV28 | CASSLGAGRGNGYTF
TRBJ1-1 | TRBV7-9 | CASSLEGRQGNPRHPEAFF
TRBJ1-1 | TRBV9 | CASSVDQAPYTEAFF
TRBJ2-2 | TRBV6-5 | CASDSPNTGELFF
TRBJ2-1 | TRBV15 | CATSRDRAGGAEQFF
TRBJ1-3 | TRBV5-1 | CASSSSTTSSGNTIYF
TRBJ1-1 | TRBV5-1 | CASSLSGGRGTEAFF
TRBJ1-5 | TRBV6-5 | CASSSETGNQPQHF
TRBJ2-3 | TRBV19 | CASRDGQGITDTQYF
TRBJ2-2 | TRBV5-6 | CASSTNRGEVNTGELFF
TRBJ1-1 | TRBV6-6 | CASSLAKYGTEAFF
TRBJ2-3 | TRBV27 | CASSFFGGERGSTDTQYF
TRBJ1-1 | TRBV10-3 | CAISDPGGVRAFF
TRBJ1-2 | TRBV5-1 | CASSPGPGVAANYGYTF
TRBJ1-4 | TRBV6-5 | CASSTKPANEKLFF
TRBJ1-2 | TRBV6-5 | CASSSQGWGGYTF
TRBJ1-4 | TRBV5-5 | CASSPLGQGGEKLFF
TRBJ2-3 | TRBV13 | CASRLAGEGTDTQYF
TRBJ1-1 | TRBV11-2 | CASSLGTGYTEAFF
TRBJ2-3 | TRBV7-9 | CASSRATGPNTDTQYF
TRBJ1-1 | TRBV5-5 | CASSGRTANTEAFF
TRBJ1-2 | TRBV3-1/TRBV3-2 | CASSQPITGGYGYTF
TRBJ2-2 | TRBV6-5 | CASAAGGYTGELFF
TRBJ2-7 | TRBV5-1 | CASSLGQRGNEQYF